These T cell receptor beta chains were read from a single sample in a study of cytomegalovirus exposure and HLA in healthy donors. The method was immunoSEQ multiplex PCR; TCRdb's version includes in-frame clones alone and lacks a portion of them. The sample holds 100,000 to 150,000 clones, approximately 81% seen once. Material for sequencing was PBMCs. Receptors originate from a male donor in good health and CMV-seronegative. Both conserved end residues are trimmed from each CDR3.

ASSLGGGDGTEAF | TRBJ1-1 | TRBV7-9 | 13
ASSPRTSGSRAEQF | TRBJ2-1 | TRBV9 | 14
ASSLVFGTQGVWMF | TRBJ2-2 | TRBV11-2 | 14
SVTGARGNTEAF | TRBJ1-1 | TRBV29-1 | 12
ASSPGRGRWGYT | TRBJ1-2 | TRBV4-3 | 12
ASKPSGGSYEQY | TRBJ2-7 | TRBV19 | 12
ASSVPGQNYGYT | TRBJ1-2 | TRBV5-6 | 12
ASSPKGLAGVWGTDTQY | TRBJ2-3 | TRBV27 | 17
ASSRTGTETQY | TRBJ2-5 | TRBV5-1 | 11
SVDEWGTSGYT | TRBJ1-2 | TRBV29-1 | 11
ASSPRSGIGQY | TRBJ2-7 | TRBV18 | 11
ASSGLAGGRNTGELF | TRBJ2-2 | TRBV7-2 | 15
AWSIGGSTDTQY | TRBJ2-3 | TRBV30 | 12
ASSETGTDTQY | TRBJ2-3 | TRBV6-4 | 11
ASSSPRGPSEREAF | TRBJ1-1 | TRBV28 | 14
AWSRTGGPYNEQF | TRBJ2-1 | TRBV30 | 13
ASSPPGGRAYNEQF | TRBJ2-1 | TRBV18 | 14
ASSFGLANNEQF | TRBJ2-1 | TRBV28 | 12
ASSHGTRDTTDTQY | TRBJ2-3 | TRBV4-3 | 14
ASSPRVSEQF | TRBJ2-1 | TRBV19 | 10
ASSKSLGPSPLH | TRBJ1-6 | TRBV28 | 12
ASSLVGGQAF | TRBJ1-1 | TRBV27 | 10
ASSPSIRGTGDQPQH | TRBJ1-5 | TRBV18 | 15
ATSRAGQGVHEQY | TRBJ2-7 | TRBV15 | 13
ASSPYFPLPSQETQY | TRBJ2-5 | TRBV27 | 15
AWSIRDFYEQY | . | TRBV30 | 11
ASSEAGTSGYNEQF | TRBJ2-1 | TRBV6-1 | 14
ASSFPRHPDEQF | TRBJ2-1 | TRBV28 | 12
ASSFRAPSQETQY | TRBJ2-5 | TRBV5-4 | 13
SVTTGGTTEAF | TRBJ1-1 | TRBV29-1 | 11
ASSGTENNEKLF | TRBJ1-4 | TRBV7-9 | 12
ASSFPGLAGNTDTQY | TRBJ2-3 | TRBV5-4 | 15
ASSYSGQGTYEQY | TRBJ2-7 | TRBV6-5 | 13
ASSLTSGYQETQY | TRBJ2-5 | TRBV5-4 | 13
ASTEPNKETQY | TRBJ2-5 | TRBV19 | 11
ASSFRSSNTEAF | TRBJ1-1 | TRBV27 | 12
ASSLRDTSSYNEQF | TRBJ2-1 | TRBV7-2 | 14
ASSRGLYNEQF | TRBJ2-1 | TRBV7-9 | 11
AIGVNTGDSEQF | TRBJ2-1 | TRBV10-3 | 12
AISGPNQPQH | TRBJ1-5 | TRBV10-3 | 10
ASSLVGGLNTEAF | TRBJ1-1 | TRBV7-9 | 13
ASSQERQGTNYEQY | TRBJ2-7 | TRBV4-2 | 14
ASSLVQGFSGNTIY | TRBJ1-3 | TRBV5-1 | 14
ASSHSGGGGPYEQY | TRBJ2-7 | TRBV28 | 14
ATSRPAGTGEQY | TRBJ2-7 | TRBV15 | 12
ASSLAGGADTEAF | TRBJ1-1 | TRBV5-1 | 13
ASSWGTSLNEQF | TRBJ2-1 | TRBV5-4 | 12
ASSDTDSSNQPQH | TRBJ1-5 | TRBV6-4 | 13
AWGRGDYEQY | TRBJ2-7 | TRBV30 | 10
ASSQVGTSGSYEQY | TRBJ2-7 | TRBV4-2 | 14
SATGGYGYT | TRBJ1-2 | TRBV20-1 | 9
ASGGQGRNEKLF | TRBJ1-4 | TRBV27 | 12
ASSKAAPGTGGHEQY | TRBJ2-7 | TRBV21-1 | 15
ASSLEGISTDTQY | TRBJ2-3 | TRBV7-9 | 13
ASSYSGSSSYEQY | TRBJ2-7 | TRBV6-5 | 13
ASALGQASNEKLF | TRBJ1-4 | TRBV19 | 13
ASSLTSGRGGNEQF | TRBJ2-1 | TRBV14 | 14
ASSPRYSDEQF | TRBJ2-1 | TRBV18 | 11
ASSLAQGIEAF | TRBJ1-1 | TRBV7-2 | 11